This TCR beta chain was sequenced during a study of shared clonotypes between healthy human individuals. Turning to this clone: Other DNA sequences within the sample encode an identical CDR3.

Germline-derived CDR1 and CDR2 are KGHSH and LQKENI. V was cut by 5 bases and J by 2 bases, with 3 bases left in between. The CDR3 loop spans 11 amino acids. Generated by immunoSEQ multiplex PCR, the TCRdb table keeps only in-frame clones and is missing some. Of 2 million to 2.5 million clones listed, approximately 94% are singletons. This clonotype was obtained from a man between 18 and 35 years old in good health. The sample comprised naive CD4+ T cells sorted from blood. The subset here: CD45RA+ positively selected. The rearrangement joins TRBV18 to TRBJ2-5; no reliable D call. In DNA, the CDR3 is TGTGCCAGCTCAGCACAAGAGACCCAGTACTTC. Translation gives CASSAQETQYF.